Listed here are 31 T cell receptor beta chains from one sample, sequenced in a study of blood T cell repertoires in COVID-19. This table comes from immunoSEQ multiplex PCR, and its TCRdb copy is limited to in-frame clones, with some not included. The top ten hold 8.8% of the sample, which has fewer than 150,000 clones, around 80% seen once. Input material: peripheral blood. These receptors originate from a woman older than 75 in a cohort sampled during active or convalescent COVID-19.

The chain is built from TRBV27 and TRBJ2-1; 8 bases map to TRBD2. With V trimmed by 3 bases and J by 1 base, 11 bases remained unmatched. Germline V CDR1 and CDR2: MNHEY, SMNVEV (reference sequence). The CDR3 runs 18 residues. CDR3 residues: CASSLVPISGTSYNEQFF. CDR3 in DNA: TGTGCCAGCAGTTTGGTCCCCATTAGCGGGACTTCCTACAATGAGCAGTTCTTC.

This chain uses TRBV18 with TRBJ2-2; maybe TRBD2 (6 bases). V dropped 4 bases and J dropped 5 bases, with 14 bases sitting between them. The CDR3 totals 15 residues. Germline V gene lookup returns CDR1 KGHSH and CDR2 LQKENI. The CDR3 reads CASSRPGLETGELFF. CDR3 DNA sequence: TGTGCCAGCTCACGGCCGGGACTCGAAACCGGGGAGCTGTTTTTT.

The rearrangement joins TRBV6-4 to TRBJ2-7; 8 nucleotides align to TRBD1. The germline CDR1 and CDR2 sequences are MRHNA and SNTAGT. The ends lost 7 bases at V and 3 bases at J; junction bases unmatched: 23. The CDR3 is made up of 19 amino acids. The CDR3 protein is CASKPTTGTGYLSFYEQYV. DNA of the CDR3: TGTGCCAGCAAGCCGACCACCGGGACAGGATATCTCTCCTTCTACGAGCAGTACGTC.

This rearrangement joins TRBV28 to TRBJ2-1; 9 bases agree with TRBD2. The CDR3 is made up of 19 amino acids. V lost 2 bases, J lost 7 bases, and 18 bases stayed unmatched. Germline-derived CDR1 and CDR2 are MDHEN and SYDVKM. CDR3 coding DNA: TGTGCCAGCAGTTTAGGGACTTTCTGGGCGGGGGGGAAGTCGAATGAGCAGTTCTTC. It yields the protein CASSLGTFWAGGKSNEQFF. The variable domain in full, completed from reference TRBV28 and TRBJ2-1, reads DVKVTQSSRYLVKRTGEKVFLECVQDMDHENMFWYRQDPGLGLRLIYFSYDVKMKEKGDIPEGYSVSREKKERFSLILESASTNQTSMYLCASSLGTFWAGGKSNEQFFGPGTRLTVL.

The V gene is TRBV4-1, the J gene TRBJ2-7; 8 bases align to TRBD1. The CDR3 covers 17 residues. Unmatched junction bases numbered 9, after V lost 2 bases and J lost 0 bases. Germline V CDR1 and CDR2: MGHRA, YSYEKL. CDR3 loop: CASSQYSQGANSYEQYF. CDR3 nucleotides: TGCGCCAGCAGCCAATATTCCCAGGGGGCCAACTCCTACGAGCAGTACTTC.

The chain employs TRBV3-1 (or the pseudogene TRBV3-2) and TRBJ2-3, with D tentatively TRBD2 (7 bases). This CDR3 region has 16 residues. V lost 4 bases to trimming and J lost 5 bases, with 19 bases between them. Looked up from germline, CDR1 is LGHDT and CDR2 is YNNKEL (reference sequence). CDR3 sequence: CASSPPGGGGLDTQYF. CDR3 sequence (DNA): TGTGCCAGCAGCCCCCCGGGGGGAGGGGGGTTAGATACGCAGTATTTT.

J is TRBJ2-1 and V is TRBV7-3; no clear D gene. The V and J ends lost 2 bases and 2 bases respectively, with 7 bases between them. The length of the CDR3 is 14 residues. Germline V gives CDR1 SGHTA, CDR2 FQGTGA. CDR3 in DNA: TGTGCCAGCAGCTTAGGGCCAACCTACAATGAGCAGTTCTTC. It yields the protein CASSLGPTYNEQFF.

The V call is TRBV5-5, the J call TRBJ1-2, with 7 bases lining up with TRBD1. J was trimmed by 4 bases and V by 4 bases; bases with no gene match: 10. The CDR3 totals 15 residues. Looked up from germline, CDR1 is SGHKS and CDR2 is YYEKEE (reference sequence). CDR3 amino acids: CASSPSGTDVYGYTF. In DNA form, the CDR3 reads TGTGCCAGCAGCCCCTCCGGGACAGATGTCTATGGCTACACCTTC.

V is TRBV6-5 and J is TRBJ1-1; 8 bases are a match to TRBD1. There are 15 residues in the CDR3. Germline V gene sequence: CDR1 MNHEY, CDR2 SVGAGI. V gave up 6 bases and J gave up 1 base; unmatched junction bases: 7. The CDR3 is CASREGGTGNTEAFF. CDR3 nucleotides: TGTGCCAGCAGGGAGGGGGGGACAGGGAACACTGAAGCTTTCTTT.

This clone has only one observation. The chain couples TRBV5-4 to TRBJ2-5; D perhaps matches TRBD2 (5 bases). Germline-derived CDR1 and CDR2 are SGHNT and YYREEE (reference sequence). V shed 3 bases and J shed 5 bases, with 17 bases lying between them. The CDR3 is 15 amino acids. The CDR3 region is CASSSLTSILETQYF. In nucleotides, the CDR3 is TGTGCCAGCAGCTCCCTTACTAGTATACTGGAGACCCAGTACTTC. The full variable domain, rest sourced from reference TRBV5-4 and TRBJ2-5, is ETGVTQSPTHLIKTRGQQVTLRCSSQSGHNTVSWYQQALGQGPQFIFQYYREEENGRGNFPPRFSGLQFPNYSSELNVNALELDDSALYLCASSSLTSILETQYFGPGTRLLVL.

V gene TRBV5-6 combines with J gene TRBJ2-3; 7 bases agree with TRBD1. The CDR3 length is 14 residues. Germline assignment: CDR1 SGHDT and CDR2 YYEEEE. V lost 5 bases to trimming and J lost 4 bases; unmatched junction nucleotides: 7. In nucleotides, the CDR3 is TGTGCCAGCAGGCCCAGACAGGGAGCAGATACGCAGTATTTT. Translation: CASRPRQGADTQYF.

This sequence joins TRBV9 and TRBJ1-5, with a weak D call TRBD1 (5 bases). This CDR3 has 15 residues. Germline CDR1 SGDLS, CDR2 YYNGEE. Trimming shortened V by 0 bases and J by 3 bases, and 10 bases separated the two germline ends. The CDR3 DNA is TGTGCCAGCAGCGTAGCGGGGGATCTCAATCAGCCCCAGCATTTT. Translation gives CASSVAGDLNQPQHF.

This rearrangement joins TRBV4-1 to TRBJ1-4; 10 nucleotides line up with TRBD1. This CDR3 contains 21 residues. Germline CDR1 is MGHRA and CDR2 is YSYEKL. V was clipped by 4 bases and J by 0 bases; unmatched bases: 17. CDR3 coding DNA: TGCGCCAGCAGCCTTCGAACAAGACAGGGGGCAACGGGTTCAACTAATGAAAAACTGTTTTTT. It translates to CASSLRTRQGATGSTNEKLFF.

The CDR3 region has the DNA TGTGCCAGCAGCTCATCCACAGTGAACACTGAAGCTTTCTTT. Translated, it gives CASSSSTVNTEAFF. This chain joins TRBV7-9 and TRBJ1-1; D gene uncertain. V lost 4 bases, J lost 0 bases, and 9 bases lay in between. This CDR3 is 14 amino acids long. The germline gives CDR1 SEHNR, CDR2 FQNEAQ (reference sequence). The full variable domain, with the rest looked up from reference TRBV7-9 and TRBJ1-1, is DTGVSQNPRHKITKRGQNVTFRCDPISEHNRLYWYRQTLGQGPEFLTYFQNEAQLEKSRLLSDRFSAERPKGSFSTLEIQRTEQGDSAMYLCASSSSTVNTEAFFGQGTRLTVV.

The chain uses TRBV11-2 and TRBJ2-3; the D is unclear. Germline V gene lookup returns CDR1 SGHAT and CDR2 FQNNGV. This CDR3 spans 15 amino acids. V was clipped by 1 base and J by 3 bases, with 11 bases between them. CDR3 DNA sequence: TGTGCCAGCAGCTTAGGTGTGGTTAGTACAGATACGCAGTATTTT. It translates to CASSLGVVSTDTQYF.

This chain uses TRBV6-2 or TRBV6-3 with TRBJ2-7; TRBD2 aligns across 8 bases. The CDR3 has 17 residues. CDR1 and CDR2 (germline): MNHEY, SVGEGT. Trimming cost V 4 bases and J 6 bases; bases outside gene matches: 17. CDR3 coding DNA: TGTGCCAGCAGTTCCCCCTGGGCGGGGGGCCTCTCCAGCGAGCAGTACGTC. Its protein is CASSSPWAGGLSSEQYV.

This chain links TRBV19 with TRBJ2-2; perhaps TRBD2 as D (6 bases). The CDR3 covers 15 residues. The V and J ends lost 5 bases and 1 base respectively, with 11 bases between them. Germline CDR1 and CDR2: LNHDA and SQIVND (reference sequence). The CDR3 nucleotides are TGTGCCAGTAGTGTCCATAGCGGGAACACCGGGGAGCTGTTTTTT. This translates into CASSVHSGNTGELFF.

This sequence joins TRBV5-1 and TRBJ2-3; 8 bases are a match to TRBD2. This CDR3 is built from 15 residues. Germline CDR1 is SGHRS and CDR2 is YFSETQ. The V gene end was trimmed by 2 bases and the J gene end by 3 bases; junction bases not matched to a gene: 5. The CDR3 loop reads CASSFSPGGTDTQYF. In nucleotides, the CDR3 is TGCGCCAGCAGCTTCAGCCCGGGGGGGACAGATACGCAGTATTTT.

The rearrangement joins TRBV14 to TRBJ2-7, with 8 bases that match TRBD2. Germline CDR1 reads SGHDN; CDR2 reads FVKESK. The CDR3 loop spans 20 amino acids. V shed 1 base and J 1 base; nucleotides not matched to a gene: 18. Written as DNA, the CDR3 is TGTGCCAGCAGCCAAGGGTCGGAGAGGCTAGCGGGTCTACATTCCTACGAGCAGTACGTC. This sequence encodes CASSQGSERLAGLHSYEQYV.

The gene calls are TRBV29-1 and TRBJ1-3; D unclear. The CDR3 has 13 amino acids. From germline, CDR1 is SQVTM and CDR2 ANQGSEA. Trimming shortened V by 7 bases and J by 0 bases, and 10 bases separated the two germline ends. CDR3 amino acids: CSGSPVSGNTIYF. The CDR3 nucleotides read TGCAGCGGATCACCGGTCTCTGGAAACACCATATATTTT.

This rearrangement joins TRBV7-2 to TRBJ1-4, with D possibly matching TRBD1 (6 bases). CDR1 SGHTA and CDR2 FQGNSA come from the germline V gene. This CDR3 is built from 14 residues. Trimming removed 5 bases at V and 6 bases at J, with 13 bases between. The CDR3 sequence is CASSPRGRHEKLFF. The DNA for the CDR3 is TGTGCCAGCAGCCCCAGGGGTAGGCATGAAAAACTGTTTTTT. The full variable domain, completed using reference TRBV7-2 and TRBJ1-4, is GAGVSQSPSNKVTEKGKDVELRCDPISGHTALYWYRQSLGQGLEFLIYFQGNSAPDKSGLPSDRFSAERTGGSVSTLTIQRTQQEDSAVYLCASSPRGRHEKLFFGSGTQLSVL.

This clone was seen a handful of times. DNA of the CDR3: TGCAGCGGAGCGGCTTGGAGCACAGATACGCAGTATTTT. Amino acid sequence: CSGAAWSTDTQYF. The chain recombines TRBV29-1 with TRBJ2-3; D might be TRBD2 (5 bases). Trimming removed 7 bases at V and 0 bases at J, with 11 bases between. Per germline, CDR1 SQVTM and CDR2 ANQGSEA. CDR3 length: 13 amino acids.

The chain uses TRBV11-2 and TRBJ1-3; D unresolved. Germline V CDR1 and CDR2: SGHAT, FQNNGV. V was trimmed by 3 bases and J by 0 bases, leaving 9 bases between them. The CDR3 contains 15 residues. The chain's CDR3 is CASSFTRTSGNTIYF. For the CDR3, the DNA is TGTGCCAGCAGCTTTACAAGAACCTCTGGAAACACCATATATTTT.

V and J are TRBV3-1 (or the pseudogene TRBV3-2) and TRBJ2-2, with TRBD1 matching 7 bases. CDR1 is LGHDT and CDR2 is YNNKEL in the germline V gene (reference sequence). The CDR3 loop spans 15 amino acids. The trim removed 4 bases at V and 1 base at J, leaving 3 bases unmatched. CDR3 in DNA: TGTGCCAGCAGCCCCGGGACAGAGAACACCGGGGAGCTGTTTTTT. Translated, it gives CASSPGTENTGELFF.

CDR3 in DNA: TGTGCCAGCAGGCATGGAGGGAGCTCCTACGAGCAGTACTTC. Protein: CASRHGGSSYEQYF. This chain uses TRBV2 with TRBJ2-7, with D possibly matching TRBD2 (6 bases). Germline assignment: CDR1 SNHLY and CDR2 FYNNEI. V lost 6 bases, J lost 0 bases, and 12 bases lay in between. The length of the CDR3 is 14 residues.

This clone was recorded once. The genes are TRBV19 and TRBJ1-2; 8 nucleotides match TRBD1. After removal of 4 bases from V and 7 bases from J, the junction contained 5 bases not matched to a gene. Per the germline V gene, CDR1 is LNHDA and CDR2 is SQIVND (reference sequence). This CDR3 has 13 residues. The CDR3 nucleotides read TGTGCCAGTAGTACTAACAGGGGGTCTGGCTACACCTTC. Protein product: CASSTNRGSGYTF.

CDR3 sequence reads: CASSPSATGSEKLFF. CDR3 coding DNA: TGCGCCAGCAGCCCCTCCGCGACAGGGAGTGAAAAACTGTTTTTT. The gene calls are TRBV4-1 and TRBJ1-4; 7 bases are a match to TRBD1. J lost 7 bases, V lost 4 bases, and 9 bases had no gene match. CDR1 and CDR2 from the germline V gene are MGHRA and YSYEKL. This CDR3 is built from 15 residues.

DNA for the CDR3: TGTGCCAGTAGTATAAGCTACAGGGGTAGGAACACCGGGGAGCTGTTTTTT. It specifies CASSISYRGRNTGELFF. The chain combines TRBV19 with TRBJ2-2, with 7 bases aligning to TRBD1. Germline CDR1 is LNHDA and CDR2 is SQIVND (reference sequence). The CDR3 covers 17 residues. The V gene end was trimmed by 2 bases and the J gene end by 1 base; junction bases not matched to a gene: 7.

The rearrangement joins TRBV7-2 to TRBJ1-2; a possible D gene is TRBD1 (5 bases). V was shortened by 3 bases and J by 7 bases, with 9 bases between the two germline ends. Germline V gene sequence: CDR1 SGHTA, CDR2 FQGNSA. The CDR3 has 12 amino acids. CDR3 sequence (DNA): TGTGCCAGCAGCTTTTCCCAGGGTGGCTACACCTTC. This codes for CASSFSQGGYTF.

This clone was detected once. The chain is built from TRBV19 and TRBJ2-4; D is possibly TRBD1 (5 bases). Per the germline V gene, CDR1 is LNHDA and CDR2 is SQIVND (reference sequence). CDR3 length equals 12 residues. Trimming pared 5 bases from V and 8 bases from J, leaving 10 bases between. The CDR3 loop reads CASSSRADIQYF. DNA for the CDR3: TGTGCCAGTAGTTCCAGGGCGGACATTCAGTACTTC.

This clone was found a few times. The chain combines TRBV5-4 with TRBJ1-2; 7 bases agree with TRBD1. This CDR3 contains 15 residues. The germline V gene has CDR1 SGHNT and CDR2 YYREEE (reference sequence). With V trimmed by 0 bases and J by 3 bases, 5 bases remained unmatched. The CDR3 protein is CASSLEQGRDYGYTF. The CDR3, as DNA: TGTGCCAGCAGCTTGGAACAGGGGAGAGACTATGGCTACACCTTC. Together with reference TRBV5-4 and TRBJ1-2, the CDR3 gives the full variable domain: ETGVTQSPTHLIKTRGQQVTLRCSSQSGHNTVSWYQQALGQGPQFIFQYYREEENGRGNFPPRFSGLQFPNYSSELNVNALELDDSALYLCASSLEQGRDYGYTFGSGTRLTVV.